This entry lists 3 T cell receptor beta chains sequenced from one sample in a study of OX40 agonist ivuxolimab in advanced cancers. Here immunoSEQ multiplex PCR was the method, and the copy in TCRdb shows in-frame clones only, minus some. Of approximately 17,000 clones in the sample, 60% to 80% were seen once. Sequencing used CD4+ or CD8+ T cells sorted from blood, obtained in a trial of the OX40 agonist ivuxolimab. The receptors originated from an adult with an advanced solid tumor such as melanoma, head and neck, liver or kidney cancer.

The CDR3 loop reads CASSSRDNRGSYEQYF. CDR3 DNA sequence: TGTGCCAGTAGTTCCCGGGACAACCGAGGGTCCTACGAGCAGTACTTC. The chain employs TRBV19 and TRBJ2-7; D is perhaps TRBD1 (6 bases). This CDR3 spans 16 amino acids. Between the trimmed V and J ends, which lost 5 bases and 1 base, there was a span of 18 bases. Per germline, CDR1 LNHDA and CDR2 SQIVND (reference sequence).

The chain combines TRBV29-1 with TRBJ2-1; maybe TRBD2 (5 bases). The CDR3 covers 15 residues. The germline CDR1 and CDR2 sequences are SQVTM and ANQGSEA. CDR3 residues: CSGIGNSPGDNEQFF. CDR3 coding DNA: TGCAGTGGAATCGGGAATAGTCCCGGGGACAATGAGCAGTTCTTC.

The rearrangement links TRBV10-3 to TRBJ2-1, with D possibly being TRBD1 (6 bases). The CDR3 is 13 amino acids. V gave up 7 bases and J gave up 8 bases, with 15 bases separating them. In germline, CDR1 is ENHRY, CDR2 SYGVKD. The CDR3 spells CAITEGVLDEQFF. The CDR3 nucleotides read TGTGCCATCACCGAGGGGGTCTTGGATGAGCAGTTCTTC.